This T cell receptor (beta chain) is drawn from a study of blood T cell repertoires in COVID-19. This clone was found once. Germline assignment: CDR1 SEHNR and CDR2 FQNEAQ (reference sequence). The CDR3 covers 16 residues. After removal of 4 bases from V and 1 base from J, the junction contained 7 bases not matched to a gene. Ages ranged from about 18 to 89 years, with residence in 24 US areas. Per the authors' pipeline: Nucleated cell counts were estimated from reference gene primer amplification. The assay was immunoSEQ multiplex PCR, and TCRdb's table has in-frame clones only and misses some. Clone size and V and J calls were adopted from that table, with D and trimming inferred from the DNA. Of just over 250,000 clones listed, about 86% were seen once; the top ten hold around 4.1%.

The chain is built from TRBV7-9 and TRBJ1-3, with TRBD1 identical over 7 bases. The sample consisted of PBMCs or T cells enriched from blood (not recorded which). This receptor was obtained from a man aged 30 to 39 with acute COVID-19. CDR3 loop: CASSSRTGGSGNTIYF. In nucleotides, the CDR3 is TGTGCCAGCAGCTCTAGGACAGGCGGGTCTGGAAACACCATATATTTT.